Listed below are T cell receptor beta chains from one sample, sequenced in a study of T cells after somatic rescue of genetic block. Measured with immunoSEQ multiplex PCR; TCRdb has only the in-frame clones, and not every one. The sample has around 67,000 clones; about nine tenths are singletons. The source material was peripheral blood mononuclear cells (PBMCs). Receptors were obtained from a man under 40. CDR3s include the opening cysteine and the closing phenylalanine or tryptophan. The D gene is left open where the match is weak.

>TRBV5-3|TRBJ2-2|TRBD2
CARSWGLAGATGELFF
TGTGCCAGAAGCTGGGGACTAGCGGGAGCCACCGGGGAGCTGTTTTTT
>TRBV2|TRBJ2-4|TRBD1
CASSTGESNIQYF
TGTGCCAGCAGCACAGGGGAATCGAACATTCAGTACTTC
>TRBV7-9|TRBJ2-6|.
CASTWTSGANVLTF
TGTGCCAGCACCTGGACCTCTGGGGCCAACGTCCTGACTTTC
>TRBV5-1|TRBJ1-3|.
CASSQGGSGNTIYF
TGCGCCAGCAGCCAAGGGGGCTCTGGAAACACCATATATTTT
>TRBV6-8|TRBJ2-1|.
CASSYNEQFF
TGTGCCAGCAGTTACAATGAGCAGTTCTTC
>TRBV7-8|TRBJ1-2|.
CASSLGRGLGYGYTF
TGTGCCAGCAGCTTGGGGAGGGGCCTGGGCTATGGCTACACCTTC
>TRBV25-1|TRBJ2-5|TRBD1
CASSTTGGFYQETQYF
TGTGCCAGCAGTACGACAGGGGGTTTTTACCAAGAGACCCAGTACTTC
>TRBV5-1|TRBJ2-7|.
CASSFSQNSGEQYF
TGCGCCAGCAGCTTCAGCCAAAACAGCGGCGAGCAGTACTTC
>TRBV27|TRBJ1-5|.
CASSLSAVRGVNQPQHF
TGTGCCAGCAGTTTATCGGCGGTTAGGGGGGTCAATCAGCCCCAGCATTTT
>TRBV5-4|TRBJ2-7|TRBD1
CASSLTGDHEQYF
TGTGCCAGCAGCTTAACAGGGGACCACGAGCAGTACTTC